This TCR beta chain was captured in a study of T cells expressing NK-cell markers. Study-wide points: Whether expanded NKG2C+ T cell clones were HCMV-specific remained unclear.

Germline lookup yields CDR1 SGHAT and CDR2 FQNNGV. This CDR3 has 12 amino acids. Note on this clonotype: The antigen is undetermined.

In generating TCR beta cDNA, 5'RACE template switching with UMIs was used. TCRdb reprocessed the 5' RACE reads, with one entry per CDR3 protein and no DNA. The sample has a few hundred thousand distinct CDR3 sequences. This receptor was obtained from a man aged 18 to 69 in good health. The specimen sequenced was blood T cells: a sorted CD56 or NKG2C T cell subset, CD4+ or CD8+ T cells, or bulk PBMC T cells (not recorded which). V and J are TRBV11-2 and TRBJ2-5. CDR3 loop: CASSFLHKTQYF.